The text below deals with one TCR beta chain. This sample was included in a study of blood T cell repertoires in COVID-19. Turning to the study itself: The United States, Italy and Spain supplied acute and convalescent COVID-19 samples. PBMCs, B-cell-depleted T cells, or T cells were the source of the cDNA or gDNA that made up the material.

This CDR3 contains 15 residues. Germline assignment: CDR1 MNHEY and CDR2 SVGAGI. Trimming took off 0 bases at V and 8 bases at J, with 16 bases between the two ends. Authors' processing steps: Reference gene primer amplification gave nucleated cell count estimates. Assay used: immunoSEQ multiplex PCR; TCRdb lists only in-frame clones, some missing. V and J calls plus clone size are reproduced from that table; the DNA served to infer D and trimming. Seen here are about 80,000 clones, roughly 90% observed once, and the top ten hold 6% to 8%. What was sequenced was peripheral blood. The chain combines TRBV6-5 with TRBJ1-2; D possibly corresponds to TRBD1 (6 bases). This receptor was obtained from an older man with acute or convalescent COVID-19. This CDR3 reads CASSYSRNPGQGYTF. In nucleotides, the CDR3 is TGTGCCAGCAGTTACTCGAGGAATCCCGGACAGGGCTACACCTTC.